This TCR beta chain stems from a study of T-cell memory formation after mild COVID-19 (dated by TCRdb to the early 2020s). A note on the overall study: TCR sequence clusters from the two donors were largely donor specific. T-cell clones expanding and contracting after mild COVID-19 in a couple of donors were tracked by longitudinal TCRalpha and TCRbeta repertoire sequencing. The cohort was made up of two young adult volunteers, one female and one male, who were previously healthy.

The CDR3 holds 15 amino acids from the cysteine to the phenylalanine. Just CDR3 DNA is preserved here, 45 bases in frame from base 1. CDR1 and CDR2, per the germline V gene (reference sequence), are MNHEY and SMNVEV. V ends up 2 bases short and J 0 bases short, with an unmatched junction base count of 3. Study-level results and caveats: Whether the second-wave clones peaking on day 37 were SARS-CoV-2 specific was not confirmed. Some responding clones were detected in pre-infection memory, suggesting pre-existing cross-reactive memory T cells joined the SARS-CoV-2 response. Only two mild cases were covered by the study, and larger cohorts that include severe cases with pre-infection samples were considered necessary. Clones that contracted from day 15 to 85 showed balanced CD4/CD8 phenotypes, whereas a second wave of clones that expanded from day 15 to 37 leaned towards CD4+. Contracting CD4+ clones appeared mostly in the CM and EM memory subsets, whereas CD8+ clones were enriched in EMRA.

On this clonotype: There is no known antigen for this receptor. Base quality data are lacking; no much larger clone is found one base away.

Sequencing was carried out with an Illumina NovaSeq 6000. cDNA libraries for TCRalpha and TCRbeta were prepared by 5'RACE using constant-segment primers, with sample barcodes and unique molecular identifiers added. RNA was extracted from every sample with Trizol reagent. The libraries were amplified in two PCR steps, and the second step added a second sample barcode and Illumina TruSeq adapters. Sequencing of the libraries was done on an Illumina NovaSeq, producing 2 x 150 bp paired-end reads. Concerning the study's data processing: Reads were demultiplexed and collapsed into UMI-guided consensus sequences with migec v1.2.7. With mixcr v2.1.11, UMI consensuses were aligned to TRA and TRB V and J templates and assembled into clonotypes. Clonotypes were classified as expanded or contracted when called significant by both edgeR and NoisET, with noise models trained on biological replicates. edgeR calls used a false discovery rate-adjusted p below 0.01 and a log2 fold-change threshold of 1. As an exploratory analysis of dynamics, max-normalized trajectories of the 1000 most abundant clonotypes were examined by PCA with hierarchical clustering. The CD4 or CD8 phenotype of responding clones was assigned using the separately sequenced CD4+ and CD8+ repertoires. TCRdb reworked the public reads: Q25 trimming with fastp, MiXCR clone assembly, productive beta chains retained. Each entry is one CDR3 protein sequence, shown with its most common DNA and genes. TCRdb's processing, not the study's, gives the V and J calls here. The table for this sample lists tens of thousands of distinct CDR3 sequences; around 13% of them were counted only once. The ten top clones hold about 29% of the sample.

Ficoll-Paque density gradient centrifugation was the method used to isolate PBMCs. This sequence was found in an adult woman who had mild COVID-19 (a few samples of this study predate the infection). The sample titles of this study are shuffled in the database, so cell type and time point are left out; the donor was told from shared clones. Recombination linked TRBV27 to TRBJ2-7; TRBD1 agrees with 8 junctional bases. The specimen was PBMCs or a T cell subset sorted from them (not recorded which). The DNA sequence is given as TGTGCCAGCAGTTTAGGGACAGGCGGCTCCTACGAGCAGTACTTC. This sequence encodes CASSLGTGGSYEQYF.